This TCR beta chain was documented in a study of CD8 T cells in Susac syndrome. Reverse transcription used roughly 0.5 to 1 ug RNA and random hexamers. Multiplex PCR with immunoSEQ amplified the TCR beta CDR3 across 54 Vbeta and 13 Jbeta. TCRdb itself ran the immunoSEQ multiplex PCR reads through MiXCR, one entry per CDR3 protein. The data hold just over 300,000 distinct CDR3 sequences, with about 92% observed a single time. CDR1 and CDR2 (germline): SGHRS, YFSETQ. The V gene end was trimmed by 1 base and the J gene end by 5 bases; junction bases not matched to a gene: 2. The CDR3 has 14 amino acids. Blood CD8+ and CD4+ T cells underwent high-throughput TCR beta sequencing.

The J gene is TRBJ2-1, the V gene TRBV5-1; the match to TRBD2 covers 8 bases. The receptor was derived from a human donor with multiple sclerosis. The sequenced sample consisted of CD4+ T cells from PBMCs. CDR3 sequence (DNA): TGCGCCAGCAGCTTGACTAGCGGAAACAATGAGCAGTTCTTC. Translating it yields CASSLTSGNNEQFF.